Following are 5 T cell receptor beta chains from one sample sequenced in a study of naive and memory T cell subsets. Both TRBC1 and TRBC2 were covered by a beta constant-region primer of two equimolar oligonucleotides. TCRdb called the UMI-ligation and nested PCR reads again in MiXCR, with one record for every CDR3 protein. This sample has some 85,000 distinct CDR3 sequences, with over 10% found just once. The sequencing sample was made of central memory CD4+ T cells from blood. The receptor set was obtained from a human donor in good health.

This clonotype appeared many times. The CDR3 reads CSVGQGSLRELFF. The CDR3 region has the DNA TGCAGCGTAGGACAGGGGTCGCTCCGGGAGCTGTTTTTT. This chain connects TRBV29-1 to TRBJ2-2; 9 bases map to TRBD1. This CDR3 has 13 residues. Germline CDR1 is SQVTM and CDR2 is ANQGSEA. With 6 bases clipped from V and 9 bases from J, the junction kept 8 bases outside the gene matches.

This clonotype has ten or more counts. This chain's CDR3 is CASSFTAQGIINQPQHF. The CDR3 coding sequence is TGTGCCAGCAGCTTTACTGCGCAGGGGATAATCAATCAGCCCCAGCATTTT. The V call is TRBV7-8, the J call TRBJ1-5, with D maybe TRBD1 (6 bases). The CDR3 consists of 17 residues. The V end lost 3 bases, the J end lost 3 bases, and 18 bases lay between the germline ends. Germline V lookup: CDR1 SGHVS, CDR2 FQNEAQ.

This sequence joins TRBV6-6 and TRBJ2-1; D possibly corresponds to TRBD1 (6 bases). This CDR3 is 18 amino acids long. V lost 0 bases and J 8 bases, leaving 23 bases between the germline ends. Germline V CDR1 and CDR2: MNHNY, SVGAGI (reference sequence). The CDR3 nucleotides are TGTGCCAGCAGTTACTCGTTGGGGATTGGGGGTACAGGGTATGAGCAGTTCTTC. Amino acid sequence: CASSYSLGIGGTGYEQFF.

A few counts support this clonotype. The rearrangement joins TRBV24-1 to TRBJ2-2, with 10 bases identical to TRBD2. V lost 1 base to trimming and J lost 1 base; unmatched junction nucleotides: 2. CDR1 and CDR2 (germline): KGHDR, SFDVKD. CDR3 length equals 17 residues. In DNA form, the CDR3 reads TGTGCCACCAGTGATTTAGGGACTAGCGTGAACACCGGGGAGCTGTTTTTT. This encodes CATSDLGTSVNTGELFF.

This clonotype was detected only a few times. The chain couples TRBV5-4 to TRBJ1-1; D perhaps matches TRBD1 (5 bases). This CDR3 has 14 amino acids. Trimming removed 1 base at V and 7 bases at J, with 14 bases between. Germline assignment: CDR1 SGHNT and CDR2 YYREEE (reference sequence). CDR3 residues: CASSLKRGTDEAFF. The CDR3, as DNA: TGTGCCAGCAGCTTGAAGAGGGGCACGGATGAAGCTTTCTTT.